Listed below are T cell receptor beta chains from one sample, sequenced in a study of blood T cells in healthy people across ages. Each CDR3 protein gets one entry after TCRdb re-called the 5' RACE reads with MiXCR. The sample comprises approximately 690,000 distinct CDR3 sequences, 58% of which are singletons, and approximately 37% rests with the top ten. Sequencing was performed on blood. All receptors come from a man in his fifties or sixties in good health. Each CDR3 is given with its conserved first and last residue. The D gene is left open where the match is weak. Part of the rows lack a size; the others show once, few, many or a class for expanded clones.

v_gene	abundance	j_gene	d_gene	CDR3aa	CDR3nt
TRBV20-1	-	TRBJ1-2	-	CSARDSMWHYGYTF	TGCAGTGCTAGAGATAGTATGTGGCACTATGGCTACACCTTC
TRBV15	-	TRBJ1-2	-	CATSRDLSGRHGDTF	TGTGCCACCAGCAGAGACTTGTCGGGACGCCATGGCGACACCTTC
TRBV20-1	-	TRBJ2-7	TRBD2	CSARVRGGTTYEQYF	TGCAGTGCTAGGGTGCGGGGGGGGACAACCTACGAGCAGTACTTC
TRBV5-1	few	TRBJ2-5	TRBD1	CASSPTDRGNEETQYF	TGCGCCAGCAGCCCTACGGACAGGGGGAATGAGGAGACCCAGTACTTC
TRBV27	-	TRBJ2-7	-	CASSRWGGYEQYF	TGTGCCAGCAGTCGGTGGGGTGGGTACGAGCAGTACTTC
TRBV4-2	-	TRBJ2-1	TRBD2	CAGSQDSGTTYNEQFF	TGTGCCGGCAGCCAAGATTCCGGGACTACATACAATGAGCAGTTCTTC
TRBV3-1	-	TRBJ1-4	-	CASSQGGPKGEKLFF	TGTGCCAGCAGCCAAGGGGGCCCTAAGGGAGAAAAACTGTTTTTT
TRBV4-1	few	TRBJ2-7	TRBD1	CASSQAGQGLGEQYF	TGCGCCAGCAGCCAAGCCGGACAGGGGTTGGGCGAGCAGTACTTC
TRBV4-2	few	TRBJ2-5	-	CASSQGMTRTDGVTQYF	TGTGCCAGCAGCCAAGGGATGACTAGGACCGACGGGGTGACCCAGTACTTC
TRBV27	-	TRBJ2-7	TRBD1	CASRRTGSSYEQYF	TGTGCCAGCAGAAGGACAGGGTCGTCTTACGAGCAGTACTTC
TRBV10-3	-	TRBJ2-5	-	CAISESSSGPETQYF	TGTGCCATCAGTGAGTCAAGCAGCGGCCCAGAGACCCAGTACTTC
TRBV2	-	TRBJ2-7	TRBD2	CASSERGSSDEQYF	TGTGCCAGCAGTGAGCGGGGGAGCTCCGACGAGCAGTACTTC
TRBV6-5	-	TRBJ1-5	TRBD1	CASSDLTGSNQPQHF	TGTGCCAGCAGTGACCTGACAGGGTCCAATCAGCCCCAGCATTTT
TRBV29-1	-	TRBJ2-5	-	CSGGLGVETQYF	TGCAGCGGGGGTCTTGGGGTCGAGACCCAGTACTTC
TRBV5-1	-	TRBJ1-4	TRBD1	CASSWGQGSTEKLFF	TGCGCCAGCAGCTGGGGACAGGGAAGTACTGAAAAACTGTTTTTT
TRBV20-1	-	TRBJ1-5	-	CSATPGVGYSNQPQHF	TGCAGTGCTACGCCCGGGGTGGGCTATAGCAATCAGCCCCAGCATTTT
TRBV10-2	-	TRBJ2-1	TRBD2	CASNLAGAYNEQFF	TGCGCCAGCAACTTAGCGGGGGCCTACAATGAGCAGTTCTTC
TRBV20-1	few	TRBJ2-1	-	CSARTGPPYNEQFF	TGCAGTGCTAGGACGGGGCCCCCCTACAATGAGCAGTTCTTC
TRBV20-1	-	TRBJ2-1	-	CSARGRVGNEQFF	TGCAGTGCTAGAGGGAGGGTCGGCAATGAGCAGTTCTTC
TRBV6-1	few	TRBJ2-3	-	CASSGGSFPDTQYF	TGTGCCAGCAGTGGGGGATCGTTTCCAGATACGCAGTATTTT
TRBV12-3/TRBV12-4	-	TRBJ2-2	-	CASSPRGGYTGELFF	TGTGCCAGCAGCCCCAGGGGGGGCTACACCGGGGAGCTGTTTTTT
TRBV29-1	-	TRBJ1-2	-	CSAKVSQLVGYTF	TGCAGCGCCAAAGTGTCTCAACTCGTCGGCTACACCTTC
TRBV12-3/TRBV12-4	-	TRBJ2-2	-	CASSPGLSTGELFF	TGTGCCAGCAGCCCGGGACTGAGCACCGGGGAGCTGTTTTTT
TRBV7-2	few	TRBJ2-3	-	CASSARSGTDTQYF	TGTGCCAGCAGCGCCCGATCGGGCACAGATACGCAGTATTTT
TRBV10-2	few	TRBJ2-7	-	CASSESRDSGAYEQYF	TGCGCCAGCAGTGAGTCGCGGGACAGCGGAGCCTACGAGCAGTACTTC
TRBV20-1	-	TRBJ2-1	-	CSARGDYNEQFF	TGCAGTGCTAGAGGGGACTACAATGAGCAGTTCTTC
TRBV5-6	-	TRBJ2-5	-	CASSLGGQLFQETQYF	TGTGCCAGCAGCTTGGGCGGACAGCTATTCCAAGAGACCCAGTACTTC
TRBV2	-	TRBJ1-5	TRBD1	CASGQGTLSNQPQHF	TGTGCCAGCGGACAGGGTACCCTAAGCAATCAGCCCCAGCATTTT
TRBV15	-	TRBJ2-5	-	CATSRGQLAETQYF	TGTGCCACCAGCAGAGGACAATTGGCGGAGACCCAGTACTTC
TRBV3-1	-	TRBJ1-2	-	CASSQEWGSYGYTF	TGTGCCAGCAGCCAAGAGTGGGGATCCTATGGCTACACCTTC
TRBV20-1	-	TRBJ2-7	TRBD1	CSADRGLYEQYF	TGCAGTGCGGACAGGGGGCTCTACGAGCAGTACTTC
TRBV25-1	-	TRBJ2-5	-	CASSEYGTGHQETQYF	TGTGCCAGCAGTGAATATGGCACTGGGCACCAAGAGACCCAGTACTTC
TRBV20-1	-	TRBJ2-5	-	CSAPGPRETQYF	TGCAGTGCTCCGGGACCTAGAGAGACCCAGTACTTC
TRBV6-2/TRBV6-3	-	TRBJ2-7	-	CASCYDPLGSYEQYF	TGTGCCAGCTGTTATGACCCACTCGGCTCCTACGAGCAGTACTTC
TRBV6-6	-	TRBJ1-1	TRBD1	CASSDTGTGEDTEAFF	TGTGCCAGCAGCGACACTGGGACAGGGGAAGACACTGAAGCTTTCTTT
TRBV7-9	-	TRBJ1-1	-	CASSGRGYEAFF	TGTGCCAGCAGCGGCAGGGGATATGAAGCTTTCTTT
TRBV20-1	-	TRBJ2-1	TRBD1	CSASGPGGTTKGQFF	TGCAGTGCTAGCGGTCCAGGGGGCACTACAAAAGGGCAGTTCTTC
TRBV28	few	TRBJ1-2	TRBD1	CASRDRTGRNYGYTF	TGTGCCAGCAGAGATCGGACAGGGCGGAACTATGGCTACACCTTC
TRBV21-1	few	TRBJ2-5	-	CASSKEGSGGSQETQYF	TGTGCCAGCAGCAAAGAGGGTAGCGGGGGGTCACAAGAGACCCAGTACTTC